These 6 T cell receptor beta chains were all obtained from the same sample, sequenced in a study of cytomegalovirus exposure and HLA in healthy donors (dated by TCRdb to the late 2010s). The receptor library was made with the immunoSEQ multiplex PCR assay. In its TCRdb copy, this immuneACCESS table keeps in-frame sequences only and misses some clones. Where compared with another copy, unresolved V genes explain less than half of these, and the others have no known cause. This sample comprises some 110,000 clones, roughly nine tenths of them detected only once. The ten largest account for about 1.8% of the sample. Sequences were obtained from PBMCs. The receptor set was obtained from a woman aged 18-29 years in good health and CMV-seropositive.

This chain uses TRBV5-6 with TRBJ1-2, with D possibly matching TRBD1 (5 bases). Germline V gene data show CDR1 as SGHDT and CDR2 as YYEEEE. V shed 3 bases and J shed 1 base, with 10 bases lying between them. The CDR3 length is 14 residues. The CDR3 DNA reads as TGTGCCAGCAGCTCCCCACAGGATAACTATGGCTACACCTTC. It specifies CASSSPQDNYGYTF. Drawing the rest from reference TRBV5-6 and TRBJ1-2, the complete variable domain is DAGVTQSPTHLIKTRGQQVTLRCSPKSGHDTVSWYQQALGQGPQFIFQYYEEEERQRGNFPDRFSGHQFPNYSSELNVNALLLGDSALYLCASSSPQDNYGYTFGSGTRLTVV.

The gene calls are TRBV28 and TRBJ2-1; TRBD2 matches at 10 bases. This CDR3 has 16 residues. J lost 6 bases, V lost 3 bases, and 8 bases had no gene match. Germline loops: CDR1 MDHEN, CDR2 SYDVKM. Written as DNA, the CDR3 is TGTGCCAGCAGTTTCTTCGGTAGCGGGGGGTTCAATGAGCAGTTCTTC. Translating it yields CASSFFGSGGFNEQFF.

About this clone: The sample holds other DNA sequences that translate to the same CDR3. This chain links TRBV6-4 with TRBJ1-6; D is possibly TRBD1 (5 bases). Trimming removed 2 bases from V and 9 bases from J, with 11 bases in between. The CDR3 runs to 14 residues. The germline V gene encodes CDR1 MRHNA and CDR2 SNTAGT. The CDR3 DNA sequence: TGTGCCAGCAGTGACGGGCAGGGAGGTTCACCCCTCCACTTT. It yields the protein CASSDGQGGSPLHF.

The V call is TRBV19, the J call TRBJ1-1; 10 bases are shared with TRBD1. This CDR3 is built from 14 residues. Germline V lookup: CDR1 LNHDA, CDR2 SQIVND (reference sequence). With V trimmed by 7 bases and J by 4 bases, 6 bases remained unmatched. The CDR3 loop is CASTRQGARTEAFF. CDR3 coding DNA: TGTGCCAGTACCCGACAGGGGGCGCGCACTGAAGCTTTCTTT.

The gene calls are TRBV7-8 and TRBJ2-7, with a weak D call TRBD1 (6 bases). The CDR3 runs to 18 residues. The germline V gene has CDR1 SGHVS and CDR2 FQNEAQ. V lost 0 bases and J 0 bases, leaving 18 bases between the germline ends. The CDR3 DNA follows: TGTGCCAGCAGCTTAGCCCGGACGGCAGGGGCCAACTCCTACGAGCAGTACGTC. The encoded protein is CASSLARTAGANSYEQYV.

This chain uses TRBV5-5 with TRBJ1-6; perhaps TRBD1 as D (5 bases). The ends were cut back, 4 bases at V and 1 base at J, with 9 bases in the middle. Germline values: CDR1 SGHKS, CDR2 YYEKEE (reference sequence). The CDR3 is made up of 15 amino acids. In nucleotides, the CDR3 is TGTGCCAGCAGCGAAAGGGGTTCCTATAATTCACCCCTCCACTTT. Amino acid sequence: CASSERGSYNSPLHF.